The next 24 T cell receptor beta chains were all read from a single sample in a study of blood T cell repertoires in COVID-19. Method: immunoSEQ multiplex PCR; TCRdb's copy keeps in-frame clones and lacks some. Among some 89,000 clones listed, more than 65% were seen once. The sequencing input was peripheral blood. The receptors were sampled from a man between 65 and 85 years old with acute or convalescent COVID-19.

The chain joins TRBV4-1 to TRBJ1-6; D perhaps matches TRBD1 (5 bases). V was cut by 0 bases and J by 9 bases, with 18 bases left in between. Germline-derived CDR1 and CDR2 are MGHRA and YSYEKL. The CDR3 has 17 amino acids. The CDR3 loop reads CASSQDPLTGGGSPLHF. The CDR3 bases are TGCGCCAGCAGCCAAGACCCTCTGACCGGGGGTGGTTCACCCCTCCACTTT.

The chain carries TRBV2 and TRBJ1-3; D may be TRBD1 (5 bases). Germline V gene sequence: CDR1 SNHLY, CDR2 FYNNEI. V was shortened by 4 bases and J by 4 bases, with 11 bases between the two germline ends. CDR3 length equals 14 residues. The CDR3 loop is CASSVEGVGNTIYF. The CDR3 nucleotides are TGTGCCAGCAGTGTGGAAGGGGTGGGAAACACCATATATTTT.

The gene calls are TRBV29-1 and TRBJ1-1; TRBD1 aligns across 7 bases. This CDR3 is 11 amino acids long. Trimming at V came to 5 bases and at J to 4 bases, leaving 1 base not matched to a gene. Germline loops: CDR1 SQVTM, CDR2 ANQGSEA. CDR3 nucleotide sequence: TGCAGCGTTCCAGGGGGCACTGAAGCTTTCTTT. It translates to CSVPGGTEAFF. Complete variable domain (other parts from reference TRBV29-1 and TRBJ1-1): SAVISQKPSRDICQRGTSLTIQCQVDSQVTMMFWYRQQPGQSLTLIATANQGSEATYESGFVIDKFPISRPNLTFSTLTVSNMSPEDSSIYLCSVPGGTEAFFGQGTRLTVV.

The CDR3 bases are TGTGCCAGCAGCAACTCTAGCCAGCCGAAATTTGAAAGCAATCAGCCCCAGCATTTT. Protein sequence: CASSNSSQPKFESNQPQHF. The chain employs TRBV21-1 and TRBJ1-5. TRBV21-1 constitutes a pseudogene. This CDR3 contains 19 residues.

This clone was counted a single time. The chain recombines TRBV29-1 with TRBJ2-4; 8 bases fit TRBD1. CDR3 size: 13 residues. With 0 bases clipped from V and 8 bases from J, the junction kept 3 bases outside the gene matches. Germline V CDR1 and CDR2: SQVTM, ANQGSEA. CDR3 in amino acids: CSVEEGTGDIQYF. The DNA for the CDR3 is TGCAGCGTTGAAGAAGGGACAGGAGACATTCAGTACTTC.

V gene TRBV23-1 combines with J gene TRBJ1-1, with D unresolved. TRBV23-1 is labeled an ORF, and its function is uncertain. The V end lost 7 bases, the J end lost 5 bases, and 14 bases lay between the germline ends. This CDR3 has 13 amino acids. In DNA form, the CDR3 reads TGCGCCAGCACCATTCTATGCCGGACTGAAGCTTTCTTT. It specifies CASTILCRTEAFF.

CDR3 loop: CASSESHGSYNEQFF. For the CDR3, the DNA is TGTGCCAGCAGTGAATCGCACGGCTCCTACAATGAGCAGTTCTTC. The chain has TRBV2 and TRBJ2-1; D not resolved. Germline V gene lookup returns CDR1 SNHLY and CDR2 FYNNEI. This CDR3 has 15 amino acids. The V gene lost 2 bases and the J gene lost 0 bases, with 8 bases spanning the gap.

The chain combines TRBV5-1 with TRBJ1-2; 7 nucleotides align to TRBD1. The CDR3 has 12 residues. Germline CDR1 SGHRS, CDR2 YFSETQ. After removal of 3 bases from V and 4 bases from J, the junction contained 0 bases not matched to a gene. CDR3 nucleotides: TGCGCCAGCAGCTGGGACAGCTATGGCTACACCTTC. Protein product: CASSWDSYGYTF.

This clone was counted only a few times. This chain links TRBV7-2 with TRBJ1-2; D is ambiguous. Deletions cut 2 bases from V and 3 bases from J, with 10 bases between. This CDR3 has 14 residues. CDR1 SGHTA and CDR2 FQGNSA come from the germline V gene. The CDR3 sequence is CASSLWQVDYGYTF. In DNA, the CDR3 is TGTGCCAGCAGCTTATGGCAGGTAGACTATGGCTACACCTTC.

J is TRBJ1-2 and V is TRBV28, with 11 nucleotides matching TRBD1. After removal of 5 bases from V and 6 bases from J, the junction contained 5 bases not matched to a gene. The germline V gene encodes CDR1 MDHEN and CDR2 SYDVKM. The CDR3 is made up of 14 amino acids. The CDR3 spells CASSVPGQGDGYTF. For the CDR3, the DNA is TGTGCCAGCAGTGTACCGGGACAGGGGGATGGCTACACCTTC.

The rearrangement uses TRBV2 and TRBJ1-2; D may be TRBD1 (6 bases). CDR1 and CDR2 from the germline V gene are SNHLY and FYNNEI. The CDR3 runs to 13 residues. Trimming cost V 4 bases and J 2 bases, with 8 bases left between them. The CDR3 reads CASSATGNYGYTF. Written as DNA, the CDR3 is TGTGCCAGCAGTGCAACAGGGAACTATGGCTACACCTTC.

The chain employs TRBV19 and TRBJ2-2, with TRBD1 matching over 8 bases. CDR1 and CDR2 from the germline V gene are LNHDA and SQIVND (reference sequence). This CDR3 contains 15 residues. V lost 4 bases, J lost 4 bases, and 5 bases stayed unmatched. The CDR3 sequence: CASSKTGVGTGELFF. CDR3 sequence (DNA): TGTGCCAGTAGTAAGACAGGGGTAGGCACCGGGGAGCTGTTTTTT.

The chain combines TRBV28 with TRBJ1-5; D unclear. V lost 7 bases to trimming and J lost 0 bases, with 4 bases between them. CDR1 and CDR2 (germline): MDHEN, SYDVKM. The CDR3 spans 12 residues. The CDR3 sequence is CASTYSNQPQHF. The CDR3 DNA reads TGTGCCAGCACCTATAGCAATCAGCCCCAGCATTTT.

This clone was seen once. The chain is built from TRBV10-3 and TRBJ1-5; 7 nucleotides line up with TRBD1. The CDR3 loop spans 14 amino acids. The junction had 4 bases not matched to a gene; V was cut back by 8 bases and J by 0 bases. Germline CDR1 and CDR2: ENHRY and SYGVKD. The CDR3 bases are TGTGCCATCTGGACAGGCGGTAGCAATCAGCCCCAGCATTTT. Its protein product is CAIWTGGSNQPQHF.

The J gene is TRBJ2-7, the V gene TRBV7-8, with 11 nucleotides matching TRBD2. CDR1 SGHVS and CDR2 FQNEAQ come from the germline V gene. V lost 5 bases and J lost 5; bases outside the gene matches: 5. This CDR3 spans 14 amino acids. The CDR3 loop is CASSGTSGGHEQYF. CDR3 nucleotide sequence: TGTGCCAGCAGCGGAACTAGCGGGGGCCACGAGCAGTACTTC.

V gene TRBV5-1 combines with J gene TRBJ2-3; 8 bases are shared with TRBD2. V trimming: 7 bases; J trimming: 5 bases; junction bases outside the gene matches: 12. The CDR3 totals 15 residues. Germline values: CDR1 SGHRS, CDR2 YFSETQ. CDR3 loop: CASCLGGGILDTQYF. CDR3 nucleotides: TGCGCCAGCTGTCTCGGCGGGGGGATTCTAGATACGCAGTATTTT.

This clone was detected only a few times. The rearrangement uses TRBV19 and TRBJ1-4, with D perhaps matching TRBD1 (6 bases). This CDR3 spans 15 amino acids. The germline CDR1 and CDR2 sequences are LNHDA and SQIVND (reference sequence). Trimming removed 7 bases at V and 5 bases at J, with 17 bases between. The DNA of the CDR3 is TGTGCCAGTATTGGGCCTTTGACAGGAAATGAAAAACTGTTTTTT. This gives the protein CASIGPLTGNEKLFF.

This clone was recorded a few times. This chain joins TRBV4-1 and TRBJ1-5; D remains unclear. The CDR3 runs 15 residues. Trimming took off 3 bases at V and 1 base at J, with 10 bases between the two ends. CDR1 and CDR2 from the germline V gene are MGHRA and YSYEKL. In DNA, the CDR3 is TGCGCCAGCAGCCAGCGGTGGGTCAGCAATCAGCCCCAGCATTTT. Translation: CASSQRWVSNQPQHF.

The chain employs TRBV7-9 and TRBJ1-5, with 7 bases lining up with TRBD1. The CDR3 totals 15 residues. Per germline, CDR1 SEHNR and CDR2 FQNEAQ (reference sequence). With V trimmed by 1 base and J by 7 bases, 7 bases remained unmatched. CDR3 loop: CASSLDDREGQPQHF. The CDR3 region has the DNA TGTGCCAGCAGCTTAGACGACAGGGAAGGACAGCCCCAGCATTTT.

J is TRBJ1-3 and V is TRBV5-1; D is undetermined. This CDR3 spans 16 amino acids. Trimming removed 0 bases at V and 3 bases at J, with 13 bases between. CDR1 is SGHRS and CDR2 is YFSETQ in the germline V gene. The CDR3 protein is CASSLAGAVRGNTIYF. CDR3 coding DNA: TGCGCCAGCAGCTTGGCCGGAGCGGTACGTGGAAACACCATATATTTT.

The chain links TRBV6-2 or TRBV6-3 to TRBJ2-2; D is unclear. CDR1 is MNHEY, CDR2 SVGEGT, per germline. Between the trimmed V and J ends, which lost 1 base and 0 bases, there was a span of 3 bases. The CDR3 consists of 14 residues. The CDR3 protein is CASSYYSNTGELFF. In nucleotides, the CDR3 is TGTGCCAGCAGTTACTACTCGAACACCGGGGAGCTGTTTTTT.

The genes are TRBV7-9 and TRBJ1-6; D uncertain. There are 15 residues in the CDR3. Trimming removed 4 bases from V and 4 bases from J, with 11 bases in between. Germline V gene data show CDR1 as SEHNR and CDR2 as FQNEAQ (reference sequence). The DNA for the CDR3 is TGTGCCAGCAGCTGGGAGGGTGGATATAATTCACCCCTCCACTTT. Translated, it gives CASSWEGGYNSPLHF.

The rearrangement joins TRBV21-1 to TRBJ2-7; TRBD1, as called in the table, went unchecked against the DNA. TRBV21-1 represents a pseudogene. The CDR3 contains 14 residues. The CDR3 loop reads CASSKAGQVYEQYF. In DNA, the CDR3 is TGTGCCAGCAGCAAAGCCGGACAGGTCTACGAGCAGTACTTC.

In its sample, this clone was seen once. V is TRBV10-3 and J is TRBJ1-2; 8 bases line up with TRBD1. The ends lost 5 bases at V and 4 bases at J; junction bases unmatched: 9. In germline, CDR1 is ENHRY, CDR2 SYGVKD. The CDR3 length is 15 residues. For the CDR3, the DNA is TGTGCCATCAGTACCCAGGGGGCGCGGGGCTATGGCTACACCTTC. Translated, it gives CAISTQGARGYGYTF.